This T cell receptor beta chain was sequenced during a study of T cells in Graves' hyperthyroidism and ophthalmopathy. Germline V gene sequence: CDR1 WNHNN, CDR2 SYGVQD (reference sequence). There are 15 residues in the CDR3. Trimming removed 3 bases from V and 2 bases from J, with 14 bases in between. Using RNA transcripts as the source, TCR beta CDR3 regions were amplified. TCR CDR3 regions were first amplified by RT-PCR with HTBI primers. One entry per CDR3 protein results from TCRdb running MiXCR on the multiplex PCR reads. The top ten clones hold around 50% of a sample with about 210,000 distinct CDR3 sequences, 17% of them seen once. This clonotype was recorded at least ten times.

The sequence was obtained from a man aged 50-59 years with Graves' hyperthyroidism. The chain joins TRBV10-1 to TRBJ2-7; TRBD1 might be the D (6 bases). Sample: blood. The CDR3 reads CASSDGVQGPYEQYF. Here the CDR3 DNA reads TGCGCCAGCAGTGATGGTGTACAGGGACCCTACGAGCAGTACTTC.